This entry features one TCR beta chain sequence. Its antigen is not known. This sample is part of a study of shared clonotypes between healthy human individuals. Study observations and caveats: Memory subsets had estimated richness that was generally smaller than that of naive subsets.

Trimming stripped 7 bases from V and 2 bases from J, with 13 bases between. In germline, CDR1 is SGHTA, CDR2 FQGNSA. The CDR3 totals 14 residues. Sorted subsets were amplified in replicate PCRs using 150 to 250 ng DNA, about 30,000 T cell genomes. Measured with immunoSEQ multiplex PCR; TCRdb has only the in-frame clones, and not every one. The sample lists about 2.4 million clones; roughly 92% were seen once. V gene TRBV7-2 combines with J gene TRBJ2-3; D perhaps matches TRBD1 (7 bases). The sequenced sample consisted of naive CD4+ T cells sorted from blood. The subset is: CD45RA+ positively selected. This receptor was identified in a man in his late teens or twenties in good health. The CDR3 reads CASTSGGFTDTQYF. CDR3 nucleotide sequence: TGTGCCAGCACCTCAGGGGGGTTCACAGATACGCAGTATTTT.